This TCR beta chain was found in a study of blood T cell repertoires in COVID-19. Of note for this clone: Additional DNA sequences in this sample encode the identical CDR3.

In the original analysis: For nucleated cells, counts were estimated from reference gene primer amplification. Clones were read by immunoSEQ multiplex PCR, and TCRdb kept only the in-frame ones, dropping some. V, J and clone size are taken as reported in that table, and D and trimming were inferred from the DNA itself. The top ten hold 1% to 1.2% of the sample, which has some 150,000 clones, roughly 84% seen once. The germline V gene has CDR1 MNHEY and CDR2 SVGAGI. This CDR3 has 15 amino acids. The V segment lost 8 bases and the J segment 1 base; nucleotides outside the gene matches: 6. The chain employs TRBV6-5 and TRBJ2-5; 11 bases are a match to TRBD2. The sequencing input was peripheral blood. This sequence was found in a man aged 35-49 years with acute or convalescent COVID-19. The CDR3, as DNA: TGTGCCAGCTCTAGGGGGACTAGCGGCCAAGAGACCCAGTACTTC. Translation gives CASSRGTSGQETQYF.